The entry below describes one T cell receptor (beta chain). The CDR3 has 11 residues. Germline loops: CDR1 WSHSY, CDR2 SAAADI. Trimming stripped 2 bases from V and 5 bases from J, with 2 bases between. These data come from a study of blood T cell repertoires in COVID-19. Study-wide context: Samples taken during acute and convalescent COVID-19 were collected in the United States, Italy and Spain. Sources were T cells, B-cell-depleted T cells, or PBMCs; the material itself was cDNA or gDNA.

In the original analysis: For nucleated cells, counts were estimated from reference gene primer amplification. Here immunoSEQ multiplex PCR was the method, and the copy in TCRdb shows in-frame clones only, minus some. V, J and clone size are those of that table, while D and trimming were read from the DNA. The repertoire holds tens of thousands of clones, with roughly 80% as singletons. The specimen was peripheral blood. The rearrangement links TRBV10-2 to TRBJ2-3; D remains ambiguous. This receptor was obtained from an elderly woman with acute or convalescent COVID-19. CDR3: CASSERDTQYF. The CDR3 region has the DNA TGCGCCAGCAGTGAGCGAGATACGCAGTATTTT.